Listed below are T cell receptor beta chains from one sample, sequenced in a study of T cells in Graves' hyperthyroidism and ophthalmopathy. MiXCR was run by TCRdb on the multiplex PCR reads, yielding one entry per CDR3 protein. The sample lists nearly 600,000 distinct CDR3 sequences, around 14% seen once, with around 7% in the top ten. Sequenced material: blood. All receptors come from a young woman with Graves' ophthalmopathy. CDR3s include the opening cysteine and the closing phenylalanine or tryptophan. Fields, in order: J gene, clone size, V gene, D gene, CDR3 protein, CDR3 DNA. D genes are given only for firm matches. Clone size is stated in some rows and not others, as once, few, many or a class when expanded.

j_gene: TRBJ2-7; abundance: NA; v_gene: TRBV6-2/TRBV6-3; d_gene: TRBD2; CDR3aa: CASSYSTTGGPGHEQYF; CDR3nt: TGTGCCAGCAGTTACTCGACTACGGGAGGCCCAGGCCACGAGCAGTACTTC
j_gene: TRBJ2-1; abundance: NA; v_gene: TRBV28; d_gene: NA; CDR3aa: CASSPLINEQFF; CDR3nt: TGTGCCAGCAGCCCTCTAATTAATGAGCAGTTCTTC
j_gene: TRBJ1-3; abundance: many; v_gene: TRBV11-2; d_gene: NA; CDR3aa: CASSFSVLSGNTIYF; CDR3nt: TGTGCCAGCAGCTTCAGTGTACTGTCCGGGAACACCATATATTTT
j_gene: TRBJ2-5; abundance: NA; v_gene: TRBV3-1; d_gene: NA; CDR3aa: CASSQDDRRAETQYF; CDR3nt: TGTGCCAGCAGCCAAGATGACAGGAGGGCCGAGACCCAGTACTTC
j_gene: TRBJ2-2; abundance: NA; v_gene: TRBV12-3/TRBV12-4; d_gene: TRBD2; CDR3aa: CASRRARGGLGPRTGELFF; CDR3nt: TGTGCCAGCAGGCGTGCTCGGGGGGGGCTTGGTCCGCGAACCGGGGAGCTGTTTTTT
j_gene: TRBJ1-5; abundance: many; v_gene: TRBV20-1; d_gene: NA; CDR3aa: CSADRDNEGYQPQHF; CDR3nt: TGCAGTGCTGACCGGGACAACGAGGGGTATCAGCCCCAGCATTTT
j_gene: TRBJ2-5; abundance: many; v_gene: TRBV12-3/TRBV12-4; d_gene: NA; CDR3aa: CASSPWTMQETQYF; CDR3nt: TGTGCCAGCAGTCCCTGGACCATGCAAGAGACCCAGTACTTC
j_gene: TRBJ2-2; abundance: NA; v_gene: TRBV10-2; d_gene: NA; CDR3aa: CASSRGQGGELFF; CDR3nt: TGCGCCAGCAGTCGTGGGCAGGGCGGGGAGCTGTTTTTT
j_gene: TRBJ2-1; abundance: NA; v_gene: TRBV7-2; d_gene: TRBD2; CDR3aa: CASSLVLAGASYNEQFF; CDR3nt: TGTGCCAGCAGCTTAGTGCTAGCGGGAGCGTCCTACAATGAGCAGTTCTTC
j_gene: TRBJ2-3; abundance: few; v_gene: TRBV19; d_gene: NA; CDR3aa: CASMNPGTTGYTQYF; CDR3nt: TGTGCCAGTATGAACCCCGGGACAACGGGGTACACGCAGTATTTT
j_gene: TRBJ2-7; abundance: many; v_gene: TRBV20-1; d_gene: NA; CDR3aa: CSARGYEQYF; CDR3nt: TGCAGTGCTCGGGGGTACGAGCAGTACTTC
j_gene: TRBJ2-1; abundance: many; v_gene: TRBV6-2/TRBV6-3; d_gene: NA; CDR3aa: CASSYRDLVYNEQFF; CDR3nt: TGTGCCAGCAGTTACCGGGACCTCGTCTACAATGAGCAGTTCTTC
j_gene: TRBJ2-7; abundance: few; v_gene: TRBV29-1; d_gene: NA; CDR3aa: CSVCAQEEGRYEQYF; CDR3nt: TGCAGCGTTTGCGCCCAGGAAGAGGGGCGCTACGAGCAGTACTTC
j_gene: TRBJ2-7; abundance: few; v_gene: TRBV6-4; d_gene: TRBD2; CDR3aa: CASSQRLALSSYEQYF; CDR3nt: TGTGCCAGCAGTCAGAGACTAGCACTTAGCTCCTACGAGCAGTACTTC
j_gene: TRBJ2-2; abundance: few; v_gene: TRBV7-9; d_gene: NA; CDR3aa: CASSFKGVYTGELFF; CDR3nt: TGTGCCAGCAGCTTTAAGGGTGTCTACACCGGGGAGCTGTTTTTT
j_gene: TRBJ2-5; abundance: NA; v_gene: TRBV27; d_gene: TRBD2; CDR3aa: CASWSSLSGAKETQYF; CDR3nt: TGTGCCAGCTGGTCCAGCCTTAGCGGGGCGAAAGAGACCCAGTACTTC
j_gene: TRBJ2-2; abundance: many; v_gene: TRBV12-3/TRBV12-4; d_gene: NA; CDR3aa: CASRPGTSRTGELFF; CDR3nt: TGTGCCAGCAGGCCCGGGACATCGCGAACCGGGGAGCTGTTTTTT
j_gene: TRBJ1-2; abundance: many; v_gene: TRBV3-1; d_gene: TRBD1; CDR3aa: CASSQAGTDPYGYTF; CDR3nt: TGTGCCAGCAGCCAAGCCGGGACAGATCCCTATGGCTACACCTTC
j_gene: TRBJ1-2; abundance: many; v_gene: TRBV27; d_gene: TRBD1; CDR3aa: CASRTGGARGYTF; CDR3nt: TGTGCCAGCAGGACAGGGGGCGCGAGGGGCTACACCTTC
j_gene: TRBJ2-1; abundance: many; v_gene: TRBV27; d_gene: TRBD2; CDR3aa: CASSSRGRKTNEQFF; CDR3nt: TGTGCCAGCAGTTCACGCGGGAGGAAGACCAATGAGCAGTTCTTC
j_gene: TRBJ1-1; abundance: few; v_gene: TRBV7-9; d_gene: NA; CDR3aa: CASSLGGGGIEAFF; CDR3nt: TGTGCCAGCAGCTTAGGGGGGGGGGGGATTGAAGCTTTCTTT
j_gene: TRBJ1-1; abundance: NA; v_gene: TRBV27; d_gene: NA; CDR3aa: CASSRPGFGMNTEAFF; CDR3nt: TGTGCCAGCAGCAGACCTGGGTTCGGGATGAACACTGAAGCTTTCTTT
j_gene: TRBJ1-6; abundance: NA; v_gene: TRBV6-2/TRBV6-3; d_gene: NA; CDR3aa: CASIGRGSGNSPLHF; CDR3nt: TGTGCCAGCATTGGGAGGGGGTCGGGGAATTCACCCCTCCACTTT
j_gene: TRBJ2-1; abundance: NA; v_gene: TRBV20-1; d_gene: TRBD2; CDR3aa: CSAKLAGVYNEQFF; CDR3nt: TGCAGTGCTAAGCTAGCGGGAGTTTACAATGAGCAGTTCTTC
j_gene: TRBJ2-1; abundance: few; v_gene: TRBV6-1; d_gene: TRBD2; CDR3aa: CASSYPTSGSLSYNEQFF; CDR3nt: TGTGCCAGCAGTTATCCAACTAGCGGGAGCCTATCCTACAATGAGCAGTTCTTC
j_gene: TRBJ1-1; abundance: many; v_gene: TRBV12-3/TRBV12-4; d_gene: TRBD1; CDR3aa: CASSSHRGPEAFF; CDR3nt: TGTGCCAGCAGTTCGCACAGGGGCCCTGAAGCTTTCTTT
j_gene: TRBJ2-5; abundance: many; v_gene: TRBV12-3/TRBV12-4; d_gene: NA; CDR3aa: CASSPSSEQGREGSQYF; CDR3nt: TGTGCCAGCAGTCCGTCCTCTGAACAGGGTAGAGAAGGGTCCCAGTACTTC
j_gene: TRBJ2-7; abundance: NA; v_gene: TRBV10-2; d_gene: TRBD1; CDR3aa: CAISLGQGASSYEQYF; CDR3nt: TGCGCCATCAGTTTGGGACAGGGGGCTTCTTCCTACGAGCAGTACTTC
j_gene: TRBJ2-3; abundance: many; v_gene: TRBV11-2; d_gene: NA; CDR3aa: CASSLGQLLQYF; CDR3nt: TGTGCCAGCAGCTTAGGGCAACTTTTGCAGTATTTT
j_gene: TRBJ1-5; abundance: NA; v_gene: TRBV4-1; d_gene: NA; CDR3aa: CASSQATIGNQPQHF; CDR3nt: TGCGCCAGCAGCCAAGCCACTATCGGGAATCAGCCCCAGCATTTT
j_gene: TRBJ2-5; abundance: NA; v_gene: TRBV20-1; d_gene: NA; CDR3aa: CSARDRGSWYQETQYF; CDR3nt: TGCAGTGCTAGAGATCGGGGGAGTTGGTACCAAGAGACCCAGTACTTC
j_gene: TRBJ2-7; abundance: NA; v_gene: TRBV6-5; d_gene: NA; CDR3aa: CASSYSLDEQYF; CDR3nt: TGTGCCAGCAGTTACTCTCTAGACGAGCAGTACTTC
j_gene: TRBJ2-7; abundance: many; v_gene: TRBV3-1; d_gene: TRBD1; CDR3aa: CASSQPRTGPLREQYF; CDR3nt: TGTGCCAGCAGCCAACCTAGGACAGGACCCTTGCGCGAGCAGTACTTC
j_gene: TRBJ2-7; abundance: many; v_gene: TRBV3-1; d_gene: TRBD1; CDR3aa: CASSQDGGTGGGEQYF; CDR3nt: TGTGCCAGCAGCCAAGATGGAGGGACAGGGGGCGGAGAGCAGTACTTC
j_gene: TRBJ2-2; abundance: few; v_gene: TRBV19; d_gene: TRBD2; CDR3aa: CASTWGGTGELFF; CDR3nt: TGTGCCAGTACCTGGGGGGGCACCGGGGAGCTGTTTTTT
j_gene: TRBJ1-1; abundance: NA; v_gene: TRBV20-1; d_gene: NA; CDR3aa: CSARESEGWTEAFF; CDR3nt: TGCAGTGCTAGAGAGTCTGAGGGGTGGACTGAAGCTTTCTTT
j_gene: TRBJ2-1; abundance: few; v_gene: TRBV19; d_gene: NA; CDR3aa: CATRKRNNEQFF; CDR3nt: TGTGCCACCCGCAAGCGAAACAATGAGCAGTTCTTC
j_gene: TRBJ2-5; abundance: many; v_gene: TRBV6-1; d_gene: TRBD2; CDR3aa: CASSGGTSIFPRETQYF; CDR3nt: TGTGCCAGTTCAGGTGGGACTAGCATTTTTCCGAGGGAGACCCAGTACTTC
j_gene: TRBJ1-2; abundance: few; v_gene: TRBV30; d_gene: NA; CDR3aa: CAWSSGGASYGYTF; CDR3nt: TGTGCCTGGAGTTCCGGGGGGGCCAGCTATGGCTACACCTTC
j_gene: TRBJ2-5; abundance: once; v_gene: TRBV3-1; d_gene: TRBD2; CDR3aa: CASSQDVGAFLSGRGETQYF; CDR3nt: TGTGCCAGCAGCCAAGATGTTGGGGCTTTCCTTAGCGGGAGAGGGGAGACCCAGTACTTC
j_gene: TRBJ2-5; abundance: many; v_gene: TRBV20-1; d_gene: TRBD2; CDR3aa: CSASRGSGRDGETQYF; CDR3nt: TGCAGTGCTTCCCGCGGAAGCGGGAGGGACGGGGAGACCCAGTACTTC
j_gene: TRBJ2-7; abundance: many; v_gene: TRBV7-6; d_gene: NA; CDR3aa: CASSPGGGPTYEQYF; CDR3nt: TGTGCCAGCAGCCCTGGGGGCGGCCCAACCTACGAGCAGTACTTC
j_gene: TRBJ1-1; abundance: many; v_gene: TRBV18; d_gene: NA; CDR3aa: CASSPLHEAFF; CDR3nt: TGTGCCAGCTCACCACTACATGAAGCTTTCTTT
j_gene: TRBJ2-1; abundance: many; v_gene: TRBV20-1; d_gene: NA; CDR3aa: CSARERFDEQFF; CDR3nt: TGCAGTGCTAGAGAACGTTTTGATGAGCAGTTCTTC
j_gene: TRBJ2-3; abundance: many; v_gene: TRBV5-1; d_gene: TRBD1; CDR3aa: CASSSGQGPPTDTQYF; CDR3nt: TGCGCCAGCAGCTCCGGACAGGGGCCACCCACAGATACGCAGTATTTT
j_gene: TRBJ2-3; abundance: few; v_gene: TRBV29-1; d_gene: TRBD2; CDR3aa: CSVVEVGTSGRTPTDTQYF; CDR3nt: TGCAGCGTTGTAGAGGTTGGGACTAGCGGGAGGACGCCCACAGATACGCAGTATTTT
j_gene: TRBJ2-2; abundance: NA; v_gene: TRBV13; d_gene: TRBD1; CDR3aa: CASSSRIGTDYTGELFF; CDR3nt: TGTGCCAGCAGCTCCCGCATCGGGACAGACTACACCGGGGAGCTGTTTTTT
j_gene: TRBJ1-1; abundance: NA; v_gene: TRBV19; d_gene: NA; CDR3aa: CASSSLRGNTEAFF; CDR3nt: TGTGCCAGTAGTTCCCTAAGAGGGAACACTGAAGCTTTCTTT
j_gene: TRBJ2-1; abundance: few; v_gene: TRBV19; d_gene: TRBD2; CDR3aa: CASKPLASGRFDEQFF; CDR3nt: TGTGCCAGTAAGCCCCTCGCTAGCGGGAGGTTTGATGAGCAGTTCTTC
j_gene: TRBJ2-1; abundance: many; v_gene: TRBV10-3; d_gene: TRBD1; CDR3aa: CAIRDRWSSYNEQFF; CDR3nt: TGTGCCATCAGGGACAGGTGGAGCTCCTACAATGAGCAGTTCTTC
j_gene: TRBJ1-2; abundance: NA; v_gene: TRBV14; d_gene: NA; CDR3aa: CASSRNRVNYGYTF; CDR3nt: TGTGCCAGCAGCCGGAACAGGGTCAACTATGGCTACACCTTC
j_gene: TRBJ2-1; abundance: NA; v_gene: TRBV5-1; d_gene: NA; CDR3aa: CASSLDRALYNEQFF; CDR3nt: TGCGCCAGCAGCTTGGACAGAGCCCTGTACAATGAGCAGTTCTTC
j_gene: TRBJ1-3; abundance: many; v_gene: TRBV6-2/TRBV6-3; d_gene: NA; CDR3aa: CASSPTVNAIYF; CDR3nt: TGTGCCAGCAGTCCTACAGTCAATGCCATATATTTT
j_gene: TRBJ2-1; abundance: many; v_gene: TRBV3-1; d_gene: TRBD2; CDR3aa: CASSLGTSGVAEQFF; CDR3nt: TGTGCCAGCAGCCTCGGGACTAGCGGGGTGGCGGAGCAGTTCTTC
j_gene: TRBJ2-1; abundance: NA; v_gene: TRBV2; d_gene: NA; CDR3aa: CASSPLRRQFF; CDR3nt: TGTGCCAGCAGCCCCCTGAGAAGGCAGTTCTTC
j_gene: TRBJ2-1; abundance: NA; v_gene: TRBV6-6; d_gene: NA; CDR3aa: CASSYSTREWTPYNEQFF; CDR3nt: TGTGCCAGCAGTTACTCGACCAGGGAGTGGACTCCCTACAATGAGCAGTTCTTC
j_gene: TRBJ2-1; abundance: many; v_gene: TRBV11-2; d_gene: TRBD2; CDR3aa: CASSPPLALAAFYNEQFF; CDR3nt: TGTGCCAGCAGCCCCCCTCTAGCACTAGCGGCTTTCTACAATGAGCAGTTCTTC